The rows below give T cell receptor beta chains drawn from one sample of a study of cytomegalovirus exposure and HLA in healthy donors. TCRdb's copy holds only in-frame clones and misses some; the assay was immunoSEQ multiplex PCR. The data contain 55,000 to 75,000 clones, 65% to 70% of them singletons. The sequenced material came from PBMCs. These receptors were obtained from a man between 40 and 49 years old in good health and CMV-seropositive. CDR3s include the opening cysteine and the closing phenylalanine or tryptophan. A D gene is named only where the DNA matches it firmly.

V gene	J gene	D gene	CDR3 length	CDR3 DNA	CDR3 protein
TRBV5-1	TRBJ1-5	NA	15	TGCGCCAGCAGCCTGTCGGGAAGGGGCAATCAGCCCCAGCATTTT	CASSLSGRGNQPQHF
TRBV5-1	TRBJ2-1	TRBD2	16	TGCGCCAGCAGCCAAAGACTAGCGGGAGATGGAAATGAGCAGTTCTTC	CASSQRLAGDGNEQFF
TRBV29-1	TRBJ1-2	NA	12	TGCAGCGTTGGGGAGGGGGACTATGGCTACACCTTC	CSVGEGDYGYTF
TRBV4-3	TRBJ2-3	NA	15	TGCGCCAGCAGCCGAAATCCCCAGGGCACAGATACGCAGTATTTT	CASSRNPQGTDTQYF
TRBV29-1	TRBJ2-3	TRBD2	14	TGCAGCGTACAGGGACTAGCGGGCACAGATACGCAGTATTTT	CSVQGLAGTDTQYF
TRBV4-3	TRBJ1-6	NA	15	TGCGCCAGCAGCCAAGAGGTGGACACTAATTCACCCCTCCACTTT	CASSQEVDTNSPLHF
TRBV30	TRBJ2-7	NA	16	TGTGCCTGGAGTGTACAGGTTGGGGATTCTGGTACCGAGCAGTACTTC	CAWSVQVGDSGTEQYF
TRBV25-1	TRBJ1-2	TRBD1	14	TGTGCCAGCAGTTCCCCCCGGGGACAGGATGGCTACACCTTC	CASSSPRGQDGYTF
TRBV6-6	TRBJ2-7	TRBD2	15	TGTGCCAGCTGGCTGACTAGCGGGAGGTACTACGAGCAGTACTTC	CASWLTSGRYYEQYF
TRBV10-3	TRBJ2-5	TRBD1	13	TGTGCCATCAGGGACAGGGCTCAAGAGACCCAGTACTTC	CAIRDRAQETQYF
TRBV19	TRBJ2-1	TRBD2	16	TGTGCCAGTAGTATAACTAGCGGGAGCAGGTGGAATGAGCAGTTCTTC	CASSITSGSRWNEQFF